Listed below are T cell receptor beta chains from one sample, sequenced in a study of T cell responses to AZD1222 COVID-19 vaccine. Clones were read by immunoSEQ multiplex PCR, and TCRdb kept only the in-frame ones, dropping some. The data hold around 250,000 clones, with 85% to 95% observed a single time. Sample: peripheral blood, taken on day 0 of AZD1222 vaccination. The receptors come from an adult in good health. CDR3s include the opening cysteine and the closing phenylalanine or tryptophan. A D gene is named only where the DNA matches it firmly. Clone sizes are given selectively: once, few, many, or a class where the clone is expanded.

V gene	D gene	clone size	CDR3 length	J gene	CDR3 protein	CDR3 DNA
TRBV7-8	-	-	14	TRBJ1-5	CASSRTGGIQPQHF	TGTGCCAGCAGCCGGACCGGGGGGATTCAGCCCCAGCATTTT
TRBV9	-	few	12	TRBJ2-7	CASSTSSYEQYF	TGTGCCAGCAGCACGAGCTCCTACGAGCAGTACTTC
TRBV11-3	-	-	12	TRBJ2-1	CASSTPGSEQFF	TGTGCCAGCAGCACCCCCGGGAGTGAGCAGTTCTTC
TRBV30	-	-	13	TRBJ1-4	CAWMAGPRGKLFF	TGTGCCTGGATGGCGGGGCCTCGGGGGAAACTGTTTTTT
TRBV7-3	-	-	13	TRBJ2-7	CASSLGAGYEQYF	TGTGCCAGCAGCTTAGGGGCGGGCTACGAGCAGTACTTC
TRBV18	TRBD2	-	15	TRBJ2-7	CASSPPSSGLYEQYF	TGTGCCAGCTCACCACCGTCTAGCGGGCTATACGAGCAGTACTTC
TRBV24-1	-	-	16	TRBJ1-5	CATSDHRDASLQPQHF	TGTGCCACCAGTGACCACCGGGACGCCAGTCTTCAGCCCCAGCATTTT
TRBV5-5	-	-	14	TRBJ1-1	CASSQIPGRGEAFF	TGTGCCAGCAGCCAAATTCCGGGGAGAGGTGAAGCTTTCTTT
TRBV10-3	-	-	13	TRBJ2-7	CAISELDSYEQYF	TGTGCCATCAGTGAGTTGGACTCCTACGAGCAGTACTTC
TRBV7-9	-	-	15	TRBJ1-1	CASSLGGGRNTEAFF	TGTGCCAGCAGCTTAGGAGGTGGTCGGAACACTGAAGCTTTCTTT
TRBV5-4	-	-	14	TRBJ2-7	CASSAQGFPYEQYF	TGTGCCAGCAGCGCCCAGGGCTTTCCCTACGAGCAGTACTTC
TRBV30	TRBD1	-	19	TRBJ1-6	CAWSWMGPGQGWGNSPLHF	TGTGCCTGGAGTTGGATGGGTCCGGGACAGGGGTGGGGTAATTCACCCCTCCACTTT
TRBV3-1/TRBV3-2	-	-	15	TRBJ1-6	CASSQDGQGNSPLHF	TGTGCCAGCAGCCAAGATGGGCAGGGGAATTCACCCCTCCACTTT
TRBV5-1	-	-	13	TRBJ1-1	CASNPGPNTEAFF	TGCGCCAGCAACCCGGGGCCGAACACTGAAGCTTTCTTT
TRBV3-1/TRBV3-2	-	-	14	TRBJ1-2	CASSQNPPGDGYTF	TGTGCCAGCAGCCAAAACCCCCCCGGAGATGGCTACACCTTC
TRBV18	TRBD1	-	17	TRBJ1-1	CASSPGTGSGFGTEAFF	TGTGCCAGCTCACCAGGGACAGGGTCGGGTTTCGGCACTGAAGCTTTCTTT
TRBV6-5	-	-	11	TRBJ1-5	CASRGEQPQHF	TGTGCCAGCAGGGGTGAACAGCCCCAGCATTTT
TRBV7-9	-	once	14	TRBJ2-7	CASTDSVSSYEQYF	TGTGCCAGCACCGACAGTGTGTCCTCCTACGAGCAGTACTTC
TRBV9	-	-	13	TRBJ1-6	CASSVGKNSPLHF	TGTGCCAGCAGCGTAGGAAAGAATTCACCCCTCCACTTT
TRBV2	TRBD1	once	14	TRBJ2-5	CASNLQGAEETQYF	TGTGCCAGCAACCTACAGGGGGCCGAAGAGACCCAGTACTTC
TRBV10-3	TRBD1	-	16	TRBJ2-3	CAISGGQGVVTDTQYF	TGTGCCATCAGTGGGGGACAGGGGGTTGTAACAGATACGCAGTATTTT
TRBV4-3	-	-	16	TRBJ1-4	CASSQGRPSTNEKLFF	TGCGCCAGCAGCCAAGGGCGGCCGTCAACTAATGAAAAACTGTTTTTT
TRBV12-3/TRBV12-4	-	-	13	TRBJ1-5	CASSLERGQPQHF	TGTGCCAGCAGTTTAGAAAGGGGTCAGCCCCAGCATTTT
TRBV5-5	-	-	14	TRBJ1-5	CASSLEGTPQPQHF	TGTGCCAGCAGCTTGGAGGGGACTCCGCAGCCCCAGCATTTT
TRBV28	TRBD1	-	14	TRBJ1-4	CASTPGTGWEKLFF	TGTGCCAGCACCCCTGGGACAGGGTGGGAAAAACTGTTTTTT
TRBV7-9	-	-	15	TRBJ1-4	CASSLGLTGVEKLFF	TGTGCCAGCAGCCTAGGGTTGACAGGTGTAGAAAAACTGTTTTTT
TRBV7-8	-	-	15	TRBJ1-5	CASSGAPHSNQPQHF	TGTGCCAGCAGTGGGGCTCCCCATAGCAATCAGCCCCAGCATTTT
TRBV5-4	-	once	14	TRBJ1-2	CASSVAQVLYGYTF	TGTGCCAGCAGTGTCGCACAGGTTTTATATGGCTACACCTTC
TRBV10-2	-	-	13	TRBJ2-6	CASSDSGANVLTF	TGCGCCAGCAGTGACTCTGGGGCCAACGTCCTGACTTTC
TRBV18	-	-	14	TRBJ1-2	CASSPGLGDYGYTF	TGTGCCAGCTCACCAGGATTGGGAGACTATGGCTACACCTTC
TRBV20-1	-	-	15	TRBJ1-1	CSASLMAGANTEAFF	TGCAGTGCTAGTTTAATGGCAGGGGCGAACACTGAAGCTTTCTTT
TRBV19	TRBD1	-	14	TRBJ1-4	CASSMGDSNEKLFF	TGTGCCAGTAGTATGGGGGACAGTAATGAAAAACTGTTTTTT
TRBV5-4	TRBD1	once	16	TRBJ2-1	CASSSGTGYPYNEQFF	TGTGCCAGCAGCTCCGGGACAGGGTATCCCTACAATGAGCAGTTCTTC
TRBV6-5	-	-	16	TRBJ2-1	CASSYSHRQIHNEQFF	TGTGCCAGCAGTTACTCGCATAGGCAGATTCACAATGAGCAGTTCTTC
TRBV7-2	TRBD1	-	14	TRBJ2-7	CASSPGTGPYEQYF	TGTGCCAGCAGCCCCGGGACAGGGCCCTACGAGCAGTACTTC
TRBV9	-	-	14	TRBJ2-7	CASTLGGGSEEQYF	TGTGCCAGCACCCTCGGAGGGGGTTCTGAAGAGCAGTACTTC
TRBV10-3	-	-	14	TRBJ1-6	CAIGDTGLRSPLHF	TGTGCCATCGGGGACACAGGGTTAAGGTCACCCCTCCACTTT
TRBV6-5	-	-	12	TRBJ2-7	CASSRQSYEQYF	TGTGCCAGCAGTCGACAGTCCTACGAGCAGTACTTC
TRBV7-6	TRBD2	-	16	TRBJ2-5	CASSPLGGRAQETQYF	TGTGCCAGCAGCCCACTAGGCGGGAGGGCCCAGGAGACCCAGTACTTC
TRBV7-3	-	-	13	TRBJ2-1	CASSFDSYNEQFF	TGTGCCAGCAGCTTCGACAGTTACAATGAGCAGTTCTTC
TRBV20-1	-	-	10	TRBJ1-2	CSARGAGYTF	TGCAGTGCTAGAGGCGCTGGCTACACCTTC